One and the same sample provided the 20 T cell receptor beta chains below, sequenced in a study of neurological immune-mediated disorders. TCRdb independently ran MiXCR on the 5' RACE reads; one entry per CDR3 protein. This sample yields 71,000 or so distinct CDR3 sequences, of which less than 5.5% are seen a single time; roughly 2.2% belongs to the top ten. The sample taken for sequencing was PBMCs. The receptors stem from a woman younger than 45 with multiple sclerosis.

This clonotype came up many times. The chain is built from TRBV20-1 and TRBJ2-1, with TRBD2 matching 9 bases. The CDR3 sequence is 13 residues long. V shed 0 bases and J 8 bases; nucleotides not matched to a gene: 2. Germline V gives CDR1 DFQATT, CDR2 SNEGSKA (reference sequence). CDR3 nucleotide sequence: TGCAGTGCTAGAGATGTAGCGGGGGATGAGCAGTTCTTC. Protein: CSARDVAGDEQFF.

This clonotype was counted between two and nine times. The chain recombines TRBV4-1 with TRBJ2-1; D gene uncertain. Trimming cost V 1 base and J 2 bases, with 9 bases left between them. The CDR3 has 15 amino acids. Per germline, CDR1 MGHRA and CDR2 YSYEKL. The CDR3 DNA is TGCGCCAGCAGCCAAGTAGCAGGCGCCTACAATGAGCAGTTCTTC. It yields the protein CASSQVAGAYNEQFF.

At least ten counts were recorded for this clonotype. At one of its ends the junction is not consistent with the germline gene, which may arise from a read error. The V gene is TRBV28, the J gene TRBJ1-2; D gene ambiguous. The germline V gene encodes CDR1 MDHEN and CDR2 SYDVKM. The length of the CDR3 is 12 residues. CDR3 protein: CASSFQFENPGF. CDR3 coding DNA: TGTGCCAGCAGTTTCCAGTTCGAGAATCCGGGATTC.

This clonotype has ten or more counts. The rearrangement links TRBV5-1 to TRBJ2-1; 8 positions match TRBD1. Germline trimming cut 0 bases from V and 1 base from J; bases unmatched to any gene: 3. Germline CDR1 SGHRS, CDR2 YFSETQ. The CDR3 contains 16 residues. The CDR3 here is CASSLAGQGSYNEQFF. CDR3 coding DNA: TGCGCCAGCAGCTTGGCCGGACAGGGTTCCTACAATGAGCAGTTCTTC.

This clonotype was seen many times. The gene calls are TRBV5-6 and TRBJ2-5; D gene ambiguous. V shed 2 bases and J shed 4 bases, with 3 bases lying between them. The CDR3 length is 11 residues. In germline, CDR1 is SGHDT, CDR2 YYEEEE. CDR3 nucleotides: TGTGCCAGCAGCTTTCGAGAGACCCAGTACTTC. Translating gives CASSFRETQYF. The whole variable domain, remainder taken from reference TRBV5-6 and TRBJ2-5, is DAGVTQSPTHLIKTRGQQVTLRCSPKSGHDTVSWYQQALGQGPQFIFQYYEEEERQRGNFPDRFSGHQFPNYSSELNVNALLLGDSALYLCASSFRETQYFGPGTRLLVL.

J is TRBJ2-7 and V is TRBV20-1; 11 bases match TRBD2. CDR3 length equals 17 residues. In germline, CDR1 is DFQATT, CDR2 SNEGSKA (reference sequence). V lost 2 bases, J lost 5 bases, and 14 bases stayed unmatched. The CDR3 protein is CSARSPSGGSVRNEQYF. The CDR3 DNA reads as TGCAGTGCTAGAAGCCCTAGCGGGGGGTCGGTTCGGAACGAGCAGTACTTC.

CDR3 DNA sequence: TGTGCCGCCACCCCTAGCGGGGGGGGCATCGGCACCGGGGAGCTGTTTTTT. The encoded protein is CAATPSGGGIGTGELFF. The chain recombines TRBV10-3 with TRBJ2-2, with TRBD2 matching over 12 bases. Germline V lookup: CDR1 ENHRY, CDR2 SYGVKD. The CDR3 consists of 17 residues. V was pared by 11 bases and J by 4 bases, with 14 bases of the junction left unmatched.

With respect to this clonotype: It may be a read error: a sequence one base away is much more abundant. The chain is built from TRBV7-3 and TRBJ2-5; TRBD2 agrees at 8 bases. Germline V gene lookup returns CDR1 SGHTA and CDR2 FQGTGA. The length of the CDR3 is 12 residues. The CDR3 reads CASSPGGENQYF. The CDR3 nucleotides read TGTGCCAGCAGCCCGGGGGGGGAGAACCAGTACTTC.

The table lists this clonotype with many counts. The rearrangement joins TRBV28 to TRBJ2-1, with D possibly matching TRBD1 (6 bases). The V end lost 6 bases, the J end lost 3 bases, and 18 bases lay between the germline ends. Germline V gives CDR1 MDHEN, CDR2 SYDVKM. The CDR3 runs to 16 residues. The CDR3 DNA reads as TGTGCCAGCAGCCAACACGGGACACTTTACTACAATGAGCAGTTCTTC. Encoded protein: CASSQHGTLYYNEQFF.

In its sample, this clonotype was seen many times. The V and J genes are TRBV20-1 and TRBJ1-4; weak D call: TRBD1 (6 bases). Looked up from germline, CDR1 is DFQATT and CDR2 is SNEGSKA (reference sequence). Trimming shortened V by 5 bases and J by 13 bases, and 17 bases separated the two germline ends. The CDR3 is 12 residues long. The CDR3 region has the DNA TGCAGTGCTTCGCTTTCAGGGGTAGGACTGTTTTTT. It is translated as CSASLSGVGLFF.

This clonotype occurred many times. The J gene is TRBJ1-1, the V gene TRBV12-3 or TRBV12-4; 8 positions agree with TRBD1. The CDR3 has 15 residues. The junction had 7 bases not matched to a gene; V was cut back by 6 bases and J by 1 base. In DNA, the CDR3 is TGTGCCAGCAGCCTCCAGGGGGCGGGGAACACTGAAGCTTTCTTT. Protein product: CASSLQGAGNTEAFF.

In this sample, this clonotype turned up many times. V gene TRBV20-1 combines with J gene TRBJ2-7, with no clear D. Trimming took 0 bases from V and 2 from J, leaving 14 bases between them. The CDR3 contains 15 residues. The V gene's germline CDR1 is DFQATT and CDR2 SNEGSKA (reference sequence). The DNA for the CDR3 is TGCAGTGCTAGAGATTTCGCGGTGAGAGCCTACGAGCAGTACTTC. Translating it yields CSARDFAVRAYEQYF.

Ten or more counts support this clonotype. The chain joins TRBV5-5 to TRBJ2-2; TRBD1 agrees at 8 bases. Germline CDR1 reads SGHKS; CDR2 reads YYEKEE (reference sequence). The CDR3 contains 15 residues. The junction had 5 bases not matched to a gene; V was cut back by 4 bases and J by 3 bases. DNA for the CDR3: TGTGCCAGCAGCCCTCAGGGGGCGGACACCGGGGAGCTGTTTTTT. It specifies CASSPQGADTGELFF. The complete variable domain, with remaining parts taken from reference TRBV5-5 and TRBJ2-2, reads DAGVTQSPTHLIKTRGQQVTLRCSPISGHKSVSWYQQVLGQGPQFIFQYYEKEERGRGNFPDRFSARQFPNYSSELNVNALLLGDSALYLCASSPQGADTGELFFGEGSRLTVL.

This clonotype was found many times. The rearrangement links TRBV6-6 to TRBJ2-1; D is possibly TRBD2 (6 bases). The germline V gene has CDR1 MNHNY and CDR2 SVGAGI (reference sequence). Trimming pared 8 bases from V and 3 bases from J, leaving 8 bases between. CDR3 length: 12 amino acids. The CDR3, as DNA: TGTGCCAGCGGGGGACTCTACAATGAGCAGTTCTTC. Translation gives CASGGLYNEQFF.

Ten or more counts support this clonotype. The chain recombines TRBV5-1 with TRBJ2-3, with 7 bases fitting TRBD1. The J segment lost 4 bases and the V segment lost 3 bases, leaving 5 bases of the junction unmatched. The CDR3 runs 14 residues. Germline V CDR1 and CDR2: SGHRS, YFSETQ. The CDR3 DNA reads TGCGCCAGCAGCTACGGAAGGGGGCCAGATACGCAGTATTTT. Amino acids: CASSYGRGPDTQYF.

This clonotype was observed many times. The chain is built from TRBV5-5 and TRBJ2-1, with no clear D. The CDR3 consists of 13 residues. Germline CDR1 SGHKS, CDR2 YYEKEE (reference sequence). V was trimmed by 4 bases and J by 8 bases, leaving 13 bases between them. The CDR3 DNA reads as TGTGCCAGCAGCCTGAGACTTATCGATGAGCAGTTCTTC. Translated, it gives CASSLRLIDEQFF.

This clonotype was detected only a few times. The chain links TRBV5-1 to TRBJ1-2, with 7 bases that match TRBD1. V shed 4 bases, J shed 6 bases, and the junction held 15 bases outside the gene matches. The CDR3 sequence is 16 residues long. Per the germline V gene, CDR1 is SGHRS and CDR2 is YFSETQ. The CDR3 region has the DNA TGCGCCAGCAGCGACCCCTCGACAGGGATGCAGGATGGCTACACCTTC. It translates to CASSDPSTGMQDGYTF.

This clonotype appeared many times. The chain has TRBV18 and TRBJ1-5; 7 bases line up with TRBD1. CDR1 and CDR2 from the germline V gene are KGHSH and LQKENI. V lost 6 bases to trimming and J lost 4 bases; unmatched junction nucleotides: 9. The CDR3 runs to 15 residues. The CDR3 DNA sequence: TGTGCCAGCTCCCCCGAGGGGGCGGTGAATCAGCCCCAGCATTTT. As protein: CASSPEGAVNQPQHF.

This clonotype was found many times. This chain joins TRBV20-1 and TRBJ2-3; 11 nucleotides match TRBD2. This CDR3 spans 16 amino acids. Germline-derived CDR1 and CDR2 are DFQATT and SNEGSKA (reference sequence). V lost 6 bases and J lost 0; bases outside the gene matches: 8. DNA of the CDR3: TGCAGTGCCGTGGCGGGACTAGCGGACAGCACAGATACGCAGTATTTT. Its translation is CSAVAGLADSTDTQYF.

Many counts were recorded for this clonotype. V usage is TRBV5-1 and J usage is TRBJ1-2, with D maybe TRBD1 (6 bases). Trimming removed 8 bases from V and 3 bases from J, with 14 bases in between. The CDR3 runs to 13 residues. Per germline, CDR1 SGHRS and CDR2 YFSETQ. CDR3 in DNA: TGCGCCAGTCGAAGACAGGAGGACTATGGCTACACCTTC. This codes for CASRRQEDYGYTF.